This entry concerns a single T cell receptor (beta chain). The antigen is unknown. The table came from immunoSEQ multiplex PCR; TCRdb's copy has only in-frame clones and leaves some out. The sample contains about 120,000 clones, 80% to 95% of which appear only once. The source of the sample is a study of siplizumab effects on memory and regulatory T cells. The germline V gene encodes CDR1 MNHNS and CDR2 SASEGT. The CDR3 spans 13 residues. Deletions cut 9 bases from V and 2 bases from J, with 10 bases between. Study results and caveats: Siplizumab conditions gave an average of almost 70% Treg-derived mappable alloreactive CD4+ clones, versus about 30% for controls. Among alloreactive clones, only a minor fraction mapped to unstimulated subsets.

Sequencing was performed on non-Treg CD4+ T cells sorted from blood. This clonotype was obtained from a human donor in good health. The rearrangement links TRBV6-1 to TRBJ2-2, with D perhaps TRBD1 (6 bases). CDR3 protein: CASRQVNTGELFF. The CDR3 nucleotides are TGTGCCAGTAGACAGGTTAACACCGGGGAGCTGTTTTTT.